The 12 T cell receptor beta chains in this list originate from one sample, sequenced in a study of CD8+ T cells in alopecia areata. The treatment denotes: oral pan-JAK inhibitor, 5-10 mg twice daily. cDNA serving as the sequencing template came from extracted, reverse transcribed RNA. Repertoires were generated with immunoSEQ multiplex PCR, while TCRdb's copy carries only in-frame clones and drops some. This table holds about 110,000 clones, roughly 84% found once. The input for sequencing was CD8+ T cells sorted from blood, taken at week 24, from a patient treated with tofacitinib. All receptors come from a human donor with alopecia areata.

The chain carries TRBV10-2 and TRBJ2-3; TRBD2 agrees at 11 bases. Germline assignment: CDR1 WSHSY and CDR2 SAAADI. J gave up 4 bases and V 2 bases, and 5 bases lay outside the gene matches. The CDR3 sequence is 16 residues long. CDR3 residues: CASSENLAGGPDTQYF. DNA for the CDR3: TGCGCCAGCAGTGAGAATCTAGCGGGGGGCCCAGATACGCAGTATTTT.

The rearrangement joins TRBV14 to TRBJ2-3, with D hard to call. Germline assignment: CDR1 SGHDN and CDR2 FVKESK. Trimming stripped 0 bases from V and 4 bases from J, with 11 bases between. The CDR3 covers 15 residues. The CDR3 coding sequence is TGTGCCAGCAGCCAAGATTTTGGCTCCTCAGATACGCAGTATTTT. It yields the protein CASSQDFGSSDTQYF.

The chain links TRBV10-3 to TRBJ2-7; D not certain. Trimming took 7 bases from V and 6 from J, leaving 16 bases between them. CDR3 length: 13 residues. Germline V CDR1 and CDR2: ENHRY, SYGVKD. This CDR3 reads CAITSMFGREQYF. The CDR3 bases are TGTGCCATCACTTCTATGTTCGGGCGCGAGCAGTACTTC.

The chain has TRBV29-1 and TRBJ1-2, with D possibly being TRBD1 (5 bases). V lost 6 bases, J lost 3 bases, and 23 bases lay in between. Germline V gives CDR1 SQVTM, CDR2 ANQGSEA. The CDR3 sequence is 16 residues long. The CDR3 spells CSVSGGDTTFDYGYTF. The CDR3, as DNA: TGCAGCGTCTCAGGAGGGGATACGACCTTCGACTATGGCTACACCTTC. The full variable domain, with the rest looked up from reference TRBV29-1 and TRBJ1-2, is SAVISQKPSRDICQRGTSLTIQCQVDSQVTMMFWYRQQPGQSLTLIATANQGSEATYESGFVIDKFPISRPNLTFSTLTVSNMSPEDSSIYLCSVSGGDTTFDYGYTFGSGTRLTVV.

The chain uses TRBV19 and TRBJ2-1; the match to TRBD1 covers 9 bases. Trimming cost V 3 bases and J 3 bases; bases outside gene matches: 3. Per germline, CDR1 LNHDA and CDR2 SQIVND (reference sequence). The CDR3 consists of 15 residues. The DNA for the CDR3 is TGTGCCAGTAGTATGGGGACAGGGCTCTACAATGAGCAGTTCTTC. Its protein is CASSMGTGLYNEQFF.

This sequence joins TRBV5-6 and TRBJ1-2; maybe TRBD1 (5 bases). This CDR3 has 15 residues. In germline, CDR1 is SGHDT, CDR2 YYEEEE. V was clipped by 4 bases and J by 1 base, with 14 bases between them. This CDR3 reads CASSPPSGGNYGYTF. CDR3 nucleotide sequence: TGTGCCAGCAGCCCCCCCAGCGGGGGTAACTATGGCTACACCTTC.

This clone is deemed medium-sized. The chain carries TRBV6-1 and TRBJ2-1, with D hard to call. The CDR3 spans 13 residues. Germline V CDR1 and CDR2: MNHNS, SASEGT. V was clipped by 3 bases and J by 4 bases, with 7 bases between them. This chain's CDR3 is CASSDRVYNEQFF. The CDR3, as DNA: TGTGCCAGCAGTGATCGGGTATACAATGAGCAGTTCTTC.

The V call is TRBV2, the J call TRBJ2-1; 13 bases align to TRBD2. J lost 1 base, V lost 3 bases, and 0 bases had no gene match. Germline V lookup: CDR1 SNHLY, CDR2 FYNNEI. This CDR3 contains 16 residues. As DNA, the CDR3 is TGTGCCAGCAGTGAGACTAGCGGGGGGTCCTACAATGAGCAGTTCTTC. Translating gives CASSETSGGSYNEQFF.

The chain carries TRBV19 and TRBJ2-1; a possible D gene is TRBD1 (5 bases). The germline gives CDR1 LNHDA, CDR2 SQIVND (reference sequence). Trimming pared 5 bases from V and 0 bases from J, leaving 11 bases between. The CDR3 extends over 15 amino acids. DNA of the CDR3: TGTGCCAGTAGTCTACAGGCCAGCTCCTACAATGAGCAGTTCTTC. Its translation is CASSLQASSYNEQFF.

The chain links TRBV28 to TRBJ2-7, with 11 bases aligning to TRBD1. CDR1 and CDR2 from the germline V gene are MDHEN and SYDVKM. J was trimmed by 3 bases and V by 4 bases; bases with no gene match: 5. The CDR3 covers 15 residues. CDR3 nucleotide sequence: TGTGCCAGCAGTTCCCCGGGACAGGGGGGCTACGAGCAGTACTTC. It is translated as CASSSPGQGGYEQYF.

The V and J genes are TRBV4-2 and TRBJ2-1, with 9 bases that match TRBD2. With V trimmed by 4 bases and J by 4 bases, 5 bases remained unmatched. The CDR3 has 15 amino acids. The germline V gene has CDR1 LGHNA and CDR2 YNFKEQ. The CDR3 nucleotides are TGTGCCAGCAGCCCGCGGGGGGGCTGGTACAATGAGCAGTTCTTC. It encodes CASSPRGGWYNEQFF.

This sequence joins TRBV27 and TRBJ2-7, with D tentatively TRBD1 (6 bases). V dropped 4 bases and J dropped 6 bases, with 19 bases sitting between them. From germline, CDR1 is MNHEY and CDR2 SMNVEV (reference sequence). The CDR3 covers 15 residues. The CDR3 spells CASSSLSRDIFEQYF. Here the CDR3 DNA reads TGTGCCAGCAGTTCTCTGTCCCGGGACATTTTCGAGCAGTACTTC.